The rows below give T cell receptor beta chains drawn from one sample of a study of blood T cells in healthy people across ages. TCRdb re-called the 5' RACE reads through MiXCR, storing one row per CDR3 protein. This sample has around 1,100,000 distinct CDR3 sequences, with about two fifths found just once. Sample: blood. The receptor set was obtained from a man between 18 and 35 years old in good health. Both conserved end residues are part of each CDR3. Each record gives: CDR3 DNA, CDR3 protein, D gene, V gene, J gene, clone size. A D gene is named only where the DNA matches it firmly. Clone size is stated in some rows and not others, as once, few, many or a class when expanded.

TGTGCCAGCGGAGGGGGCTACGAGCAGTACTTC,CASGGGYEQYF,-,TRBV2,TRBJ2-7,few
TGTGCCAGCAGTTTAAGCGGGTGCACCGGGGAGCTGTTTTTT,CASSLSGCTGELFF,-,TRBV12-3/TRBV12-4,TRBJ2-2,-
TGCAGTGCCAACCCCCCCCTTGGACAGGGCTATAAACACAATGAGCAGTTCTTC,CSANPPLGQGYKHNEQFF,TRBD1,TRBV20-1,TRBJ2-1,-
TGCAGTGCTAGTTCTGGGACAGCGATACCCTACGAGCAGTACTTC,CSASSGTAIPYEQYF,TRBD1,TRBV20-1,TRBJ2-7,-
TGCAGCACCCTACAGGGAGTTAACTATGGCTACACCTTC,CSTLQGVNYGYTF,-,TRBV20-1,TRBJ1-2,-
TGCAGTGCCCACCTTAACAGACAGGGTTGGTATGGCTACACCTTC,CSAHLNRQGWYGYTF,TRBD1,TRBV20-1,TRBJ1-2,few
TGTGCCAGCTCACCATTCTCTTCGGGAAACACTGAAGCTTTCTTT,CASSPFSSGNTEAFF,-,TRBV18,TRBJ1-1,-
TGTGCCAGTAGTCCCGCCGGGGCGGGGAGCACAGATACGCAGTATTTT,CASSPAGAGSTDTQYF,-,TRBV19,TRBJ2-3,few
TGTGCCAGCAGCTCCGCACTAGCGTTTCCTAGCACAGATACGCAGTATTTT,CASSSALAFPSTDTQYF,TRBD2,TRBV11-1,TRBJ2-3,few
TGTGCCAGCAGCTTATACGGGGAATGCTCCTACAATGAGCAGTTCTTC,CASSLYGECSYNEQFF,-,TRBV11-3,TRBJ2-1,-
TGTGCCAGCACCCCTGGGGAAGGGCGAGATACGCAGTATTTT,CASTPGEGRDTQYF,-,TRBV12-3/TRBV12-4,TRBJ2-3,-
TGCGCCAGCAGCCAAGTCGGACAGGGGGGAAATTCACCCCTCCACTTT,CASSQVGQGGNSPLHF,TRBD1,TRBV4-1,TRBJ1-6,few
TGTGCCAGCAGCCCAAGACAGGGGAGTGACAATGAGCAGTTCTTC,CASSPRQGSDNEQFF,TRBD1,TRBV5-4,TRBJ2-1,-
TGTGCCAGCAGTTCTCTTACCCTTATCAGAAACACCGGGGAGCTGTTTTTT,CASSSLTLIRNTGELFF,-,TRBV12-3/TRBV12-4,TRBJ2-2,-
TGTGCCATCAGTGAGCGGGGGGTAAGGACAGATACGCAGTATTTT,CAISERGVRTDTQYF,TRBD2,TRBV10-3,TRBJ2-3,few
TGTGCCAGCAGTTTCGAGAGGACTAGCTGGGCCGGGGAGCTGTTTTTT,CASSFERTSWAGELFF,TRBD2,TRBV12-3/TRBV12-4,TRBJ2-2,-
TGTGCCACCAGCAGAGATCACAGTTTCGGCAATGAGCAGTTCTTC,CATSRDHSFGNEQFF,-,TRBV15,TRBJ2-1,-
TGTGCCAGCAGCGTAGCGGCGACAGATACGCAGTATTTT,CASSVAATDTQYF,-,TRBV9,TRBJ2-3,few
TGCGCCAGCAGCCAAGAGTCCTCAAGGGGAGCTTTCTTT,CASSQESSRGAFF,-,TRBV4-3,TRBJ1-1,-
TGTGCCAGCAGCCAAGAGATCCGGGCTAGCGAGGGTCGGGATACGCAGTATTTT,CASSQEIRASEGRDTQYF,-,TRBV4-2,TRBJ2-3,few
TGCAGCTCCCAGGGGGGAATGAACACTGAAGCTTTCTTT,CSSQGGMNTEAFF,TRBD1,TRBV29-1,TRBJ1-1,few
TGTGCCAGCAGCAACAAGGGGGGCACCGGGGAGCTGTTTTTT,CASSNKGGTGELFF,-,TRBV6-1,TRBJ2-2,-
TGCAGTGCTCATGGGGAAGAAGCGGGCCAGCCCCAGCATTTT,CSAHGEEAGQPQHF,-,TRBV20-1,TRBJ1-5,few
TGTGCCACCAGCAGGCCAGCCTCTAGCACAGATACGCAGTATTTT,CATSRPASSTDTQYF,-,TRBV15,TRBJ2-3,few
TGTGCCAGCAGGGAGGGGGCCAGGGAAGCTTTCTTT,CASREGAREAFF,TRBD1,TRBV6-6,TRBJ1-1,-
TGTGCCAGCAGCGCGGGGCGGACCAATCAGCCCCAGCATTTT,CASSAGRTNQPQHF,-,TRBV9,TRBJ1-5,-
TGCGCCAGCAGCTTGTCGGTAGCCCGCACCGGGGAGCTGTTTTTT,CASSLSVARTGELFF,-,TRBV5-1,TRBJ2-2,-
TGTGCCAGCAGCTGGTGGGGGAACACTGAAGCTTTCTTT,CASSWWGNTEAFF,-,TRBV5-6,TRBJ1-1,-
TGTGCCAGCAGCCCAGAGGACAGGGGTGGAAACACCATATATTTT,CASSPEDRGGNTIYF,TRBD1,TRBV14,TRBJ1-3,-
TGTGCCAGCGGCTTATCGGACAGTGAGCAGTTCTTC,CASGLSDSEQFF,-,TRBV7-9,TRBJ2-1,-
TGCGCCAGCAGCCGTACCCCCGGGGGCTCCTTAGACAATGAGCAGTTCTTC,CASSRTPGGSLDNEQFF,-,TRBV4-1,TRBJ2-1,-
TGTGCCAGCAGTCGGGGCATGGGGGGTCAGCCCCAGCATTTT,CASSRGMGGQPQHF,-,TRBV5-5,TRBJ1-5,few
TGTGCCATCAAATCCAGCGGGGGGGATTACAATGAGCAGTTCTTC,CAIKSSGGDYNEQFF,TRBD2,TRBV10-3,TRBJ2-1,once
TGTGCCATCAGTGGGGACAGGGGGTGGGGCACTGAAGCTTTCTTT,CAISGDRGWGTEAFF,TRBD1,TRBV10-3,TRBJ1-1,few
TGCAGTGCTACCCCTACCACAGATACGCAGTATTTT,CSATPTTDTQYF,-,TRBV20-1,TRBJ2-3,few
TGCAGTGCTAGAGGCGCGCGGAGCTCCTACAATGAGCAGTTCTTC,CSARGARSSYNEQFF,-,TRBV20-1,TRBJ2-1,few
TGTGCCAGCAGTCGCGGACTAGCGAAAACAGATACGCAGTATTTT,CASSRGLAKTDTQYF,TRBD2,TRBV6-2/TRBV6-3,TRBJ2-3,-
TGTGCCAACAGCACCCGGGACTCAATGAATGAGCAGTTCTTC,CANSTRDSMNEQFF,-,TRBV9,TRBJ2-1,few
TGTGCCAGCGGCCAACCCGCAGCGAACTATGGCTACACCTTC,CASGQPAANYGYTF,-,TRBV12-3/TRBV12-4,TRBJ1-2,-
TGCAGTGCTAGAGGGGTCTCGTACCAAGAGACCCAGTACTTC,CSARGVSYQETQYF,-,TRBV20-1,TRBJ2-5,many
TGTGCCAGCACCGGGACAGGCAGAAACACTGAAGCTTTCTTT,CASTGTGRNTEAFF,TRBD1,TRBV2,TRBJ1-1,-
TGTGCCAGCAGTTTCCGGGACAGGGGTTATGTCTACACCTTC,CASSFRDRGYVYTF,TRBD1,TRBV28,TRBJ1-2,-
TGTGCCAGCAGTGAAGAGGGTAGCACCGGGGAGCTGTTTTTT,CASSEEGSTGELFF,-,TRBV2,TRBJ2-2,-
TGTGCCATCACGCCATCCCAAAAGAACTATGGCTACACCTTC,CAITPSQKNYGYTF,-,TRBV10-3,TRBJ1-2,-
TGCAGTGCTAGAGACGGTAGCACAGATACGCAGTATTTT,CSARDGSTDTQYF,-,TRBV20-1,TRBJ2-3,many
TGTGCCAGCAGTGAAGCGCCGTGGGGGCCTCTACGGGAAAAACTGTTTTTT,CASSEAPWGPLREKLFF,-,TRBV2,TRBJ1-4,-
TGCAGCGTTGAAGGGTACACCTTC,CSVEGYTF,-,TRBV29-1,TRBJ1-2,-
TGCAGCGTAGAAGTCTCCCCGGCGGACAATGAGCAGTTCTTC,CSVEVSPADNEQFF,-,TRBV29-1,TRBJ2-1,many
TGTGCCAGCAACTTGGGGGTAGGCGCGAACACCGGGGAGCTGTTTTTT,CASNLGVGANTGELFF,-,TRBV5-5,TRBJ2-2,-
TGTGCCAGCAGTCTCTCCGGGACAGGGATCCAGCCCCAGCATTTT,CASSLSGTGIQPQHF,TRBD1,TRBV6-2/TRBV6-3,TRBJ1-5,few
TGTGCCAGCAGTGAAGGGCAGGGTCTTATTCTGAATGGCTACACCTTC,CASSEGQGLILNGYTF,-,TRBV6-1,TRBJ1-2,-
TGCAGTGCCAGGGGCAGTCGGGAAAAACTGTTTTTT,CSARGSREKLFF,-,TRBV20-1,TRBJ1-4,-
TGTGCCAGCAGCCAAGGAGAAGTGGGGGGGCTGTACGAGCAGTACTTC,CASSQGEVGGLYEQYF,-,TRBV4-2,TRBJ2-7,-
TGCAGCGTGGGGACAGGGGCCTACAATGAGCAGTTCTTC,CSVGTGAYNEQFF,TRBD1,TRBV29-1,TRBJ2-1,-
TGCAGCGTTGAAGACCGGACAGGGGCCCCCTACGAGCAGTACTTC,CSVEDRTGAPYEQYF,TRBD1,TRBV29-1,TRBJ2-7,once
TGTGCCAGCAGTTACGACCGGATCTTGACTGAAGCTTTCTTT,CASSYDRILTEAFF,-,TRBV6-2/TRBV6-3,TRBJ1-1,-
TGTGCCAGCAGCCAAGGAAGGACGCGGGCTGAAGCTTTCTTT,CASSQGRTRAEAFF,-,TRBV4-2,TRBJ1-1,-
TGTGCCACAGAAGCAGGTTCTGGAAACACCATATATTTT,CATEAGSGNTIYF,-,TRBV28,TRBJ1-3,-
TGTGCCAGCACCAATACCCTGCCCGGGGAGCTGTTTTTT,CASTNTLPGELFF,-,TRBV6-2/TRBV6-3,TRBJ2-2,-